Sequencing of this T cell receptor beta chain was carried out in a study of cytomegalovirus exposure and HLA in healthy donors. Study-level results: That first-cohort TCR clusters tended to co-occur in the 95 to 150 validation repertoires was found in a later analysis. In vitro, a few CMV-associated chains proved specific for CMV antigens. Cytomegalovirus-associated TCR beta chains were listed, numbering 150 to 200.

Repertoires were generated with immunoSEQ multiplex PCR, while TCRdb's copy carries only in-frame clones and drops some. Of roughly 150,000 clones in the sample, roughly nine tenths were seen once. Germline CDR1 reads LGHNA; CDR2 reads YSLEER. The CDR3 is made up of 17 amino acids. V trimming: 4 bases; J trimming: 9 bases; junction bases outside the gene matches: 16. On this clone: The antigen is undetermined.

This TCR was recovered from a woman in her late teens or twenties in good health and CMV-seropositive. The sample comprised PBMCs. The V gene is TRBV4-3, the J gene TRBJ2-1, with 9 bases that match TRBD2. CDR3 coding DNA: TGCGCCAGCAGCCGGGGAGTCGCTAGCGGGAACTGGGGTGAGCAGTTCTTC. It translates to CASSRGVASGNWGEQFF.